Sequencing of this T cell receptor beta chain was carried out in a study of human thymus T cells. Findings and caveats of the study: Highly overlapping thymic repertoires among unrelated individuals were reported in related research.

As concerns this clone: Antigen specificity is unknown.

The germline V gene encodes CDR1 SGHDT and CDR2 YYEEEE. V was shortened by 4 bases and J by 0 bases, with 20 bases between the two germline ends. CDR3 size: 18 residues. Here immunoSEQ multiplex PCR was the method, and the copy in TCRdb shows in-frame clones only, minus some. The table includes around 130,000 clones, about 95% detected once. Resections were taken during corrective heart surgery, and the thymus tissue came from these. Serving as donors were healthy Finnish infants, each of whom was having open corrective surgery for congenital heart defects. The sequence came from a boy younger than two with a congenital heart defect but otherwise immunologically healthy. What was sequenced was thymus tissue. This chain uses TRBV5-6 with TRBJ1-3; D call uncertain. DNA of the CDR3: TGTGCCAGCAGCGGCCGAGGGTTCACCGACTACTCTGGAAACACCATATATTTT. Its translation: CASSGRGFTDYSGNTIYF. Looking up the rest from reference TRBV5-6 and TRBJ1-3 gives the full variable domain: DAGVTQSPTHLIKTRGQQVTLRCSPKSGHDTVSWYQQALGQGPQFIFQYYEEEERQRGNFPDRFSGHQFPNYSSELNVNALLLGDSALYLCASSGRGFTDYSGNTIYFGEGSWLTVV.